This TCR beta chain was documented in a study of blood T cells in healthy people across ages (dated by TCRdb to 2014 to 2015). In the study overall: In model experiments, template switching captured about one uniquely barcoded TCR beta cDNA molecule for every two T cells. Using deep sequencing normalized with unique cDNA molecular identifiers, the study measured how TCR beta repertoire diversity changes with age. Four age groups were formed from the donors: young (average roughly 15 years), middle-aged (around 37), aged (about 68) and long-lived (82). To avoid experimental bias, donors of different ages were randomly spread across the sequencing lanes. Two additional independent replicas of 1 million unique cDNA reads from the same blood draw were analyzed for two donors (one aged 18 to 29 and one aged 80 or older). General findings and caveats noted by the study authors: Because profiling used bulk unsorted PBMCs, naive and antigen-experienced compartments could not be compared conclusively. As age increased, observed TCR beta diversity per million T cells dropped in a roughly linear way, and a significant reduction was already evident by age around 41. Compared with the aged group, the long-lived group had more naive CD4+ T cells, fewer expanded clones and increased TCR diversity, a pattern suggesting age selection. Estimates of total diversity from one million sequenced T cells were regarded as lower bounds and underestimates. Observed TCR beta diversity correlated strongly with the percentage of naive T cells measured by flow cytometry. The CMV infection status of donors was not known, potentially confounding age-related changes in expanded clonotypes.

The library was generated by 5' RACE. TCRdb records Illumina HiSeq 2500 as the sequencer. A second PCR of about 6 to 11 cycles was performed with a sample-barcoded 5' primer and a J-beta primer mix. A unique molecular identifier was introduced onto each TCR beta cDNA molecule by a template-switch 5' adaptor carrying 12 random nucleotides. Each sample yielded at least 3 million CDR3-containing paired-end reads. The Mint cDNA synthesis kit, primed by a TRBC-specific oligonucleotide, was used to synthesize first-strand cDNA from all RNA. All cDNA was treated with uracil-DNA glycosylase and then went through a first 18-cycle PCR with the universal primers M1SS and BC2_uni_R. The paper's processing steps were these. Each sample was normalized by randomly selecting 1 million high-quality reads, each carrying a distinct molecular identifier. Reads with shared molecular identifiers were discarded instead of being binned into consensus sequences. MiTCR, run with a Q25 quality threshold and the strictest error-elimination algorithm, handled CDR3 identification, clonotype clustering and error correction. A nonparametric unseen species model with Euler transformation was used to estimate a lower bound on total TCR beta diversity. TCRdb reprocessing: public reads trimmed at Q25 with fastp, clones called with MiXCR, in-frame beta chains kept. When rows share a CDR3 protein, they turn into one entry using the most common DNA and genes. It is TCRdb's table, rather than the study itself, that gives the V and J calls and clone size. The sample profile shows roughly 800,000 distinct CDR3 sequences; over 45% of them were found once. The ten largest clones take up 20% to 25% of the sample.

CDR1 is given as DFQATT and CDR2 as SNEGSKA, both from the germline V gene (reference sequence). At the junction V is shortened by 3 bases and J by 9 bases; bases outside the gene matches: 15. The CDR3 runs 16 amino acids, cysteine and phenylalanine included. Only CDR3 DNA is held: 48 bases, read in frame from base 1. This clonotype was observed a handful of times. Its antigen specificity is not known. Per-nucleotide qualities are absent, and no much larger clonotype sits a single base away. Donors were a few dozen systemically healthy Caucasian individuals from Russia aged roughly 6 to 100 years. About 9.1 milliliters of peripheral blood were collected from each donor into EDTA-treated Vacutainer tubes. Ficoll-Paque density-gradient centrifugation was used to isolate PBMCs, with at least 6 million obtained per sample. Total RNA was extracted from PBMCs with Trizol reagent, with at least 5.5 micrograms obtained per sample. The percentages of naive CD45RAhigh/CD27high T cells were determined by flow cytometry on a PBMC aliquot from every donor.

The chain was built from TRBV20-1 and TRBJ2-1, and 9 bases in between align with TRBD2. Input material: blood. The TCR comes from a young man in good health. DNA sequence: TGCAGTGCTAGCGGAGCCGGGACTAGCAATAGGTTTGAGCAGTTCTTC. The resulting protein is CSASGAGTSNRFEQFF.